A selection of T cell receptor beta chains follows, all from one sample in a study of T-cell reconstitution after alpha-beta-depleted transplantation in children. TCRdb analysed the PCR reads with MiXCR anew, one entry per CDR3 protein. Of roughly 160,000 distinct CDR3 sequences in the sample, around 10% were seen once. Specimen: PBMCs, collected before TCRalphabeta/CD19-depleted stem cell transplant. These receptors were obtained from a boy younger than 10 with acute myeloid leukemia, due to receive a stem cell transplant. The CDR3 runs from the conserved cysteine through the conserved F or W.

v_call	j_call	cdr3_aa
TRBV3-1	TRBJ2-5	CASSQEARTGQETQYF
TRBV12-3/TRBV12-4	TRBJ2-5	CASSLSGGAAGTQYF
TRBV20-1	TRBJ1-6	CSASFSSYNSPLHF
TRBV5-1	TRBJ2-5	CASSPPTSGQETQYF
TRBV15	TRBJ2-2	CATSTRAMNTGELFF
TRBV20-1	TRBJ2-5	CSVTTGGRETQYF
TRBV27	TRBJ2-7	CASSLSITYEQYF
TRBV5-1	TRBJ2-2	CASTPGQVTGELFF
TRBV5-4	TRBJ2-6	CASSMRDSSSGANVLTF
TRBV20-1	TRBJ2-1	CSASPRGGLNEQFF
TRBV20-1	TRBJ2-1	CSATGYSYNEQFF
TRBV5-4	TRBJ2-3	CASSLVGGAADTQYF
TRBV2	TRBJ2-3	CASSEAQGPDTQYF
TRBV20-1	TRBJ1-1	CSARRDRGYTEAFF
TRBV29-1	TRBJ2-1	CSVEGARTQGSGWDEQFF
TRBV20-1	TRBJ2-1	CSGGLAGGNEQFF
TRBV20-1	TRBJ2-2	CSAFIAGGRPTGELFF
TRBV15	TRBJ1-5	CATSRATGFSNQPQHF
TRBV7-6	TRBJ2-3	CASSSYGGARPDTQYF
TRBV7-9	TRBJ2-2	CASSPGLAAGTGELFF
TRBV20-1	TRBJ2-1	CSARVSGGGYEQFF
TRBV6-6	TRBJ1-2	CASSYVDVGGYTF
TRBV20-1	TRBJ2-1	CSARGLAHEQFF
TRBV29-1	TRBJ1-1	CSVNRDSPLNTEAFF
TRBV20-1	TRBJ2-2	CSARTRAGELFF
TRBV20-1	TRBJ1-2	CSARDPIQGAYGYTF
TRBV5-5	TRBJ2-1	CASKTGVGSGNEQFF
TRBV9	TRBJ2-3	CASSGSGTTRADTQYF
TRBV7-2	TRBJ2-1	CASSAHYNEQFF
TRBV12-3/TRBV12-4	TRBJ1-2	CASSPRAGLPGTF
TRBV29-1	TRBJ1-2	CSVQDNYGYTF
TRBV2	TRBJ2-2	CATEGPTGVDTGELFF
TRBV11-2	TRBJ1-3	CASSARQGSRGNTIYF
TRBV5-6	TRBJ1-4	CASSPRDRGAEKLFF
TRBV3-1	TRBJ2-7	CASSQEGRQLSYEQYF
TRBV3-1	TRBJ2-1	CASSQVDSRTGPEQFF
TRBV20-1	TRBJ1-2	CSAAGTGGTSYGYTF
TRBV3-1	TRBJ2-1	CASSPVGLSKVNEQFF
TRBV25-1	TRBJ1-2	CASSDMDREGLDYGYTF
TRBV5-1	TRBJ1-5	CASSPRGASNQPQHF